The rows below give T cell receptor beta chains drawn from one sample of a study of blood T cell repertoires in COVID-19. Here immunoSEQ multiplex PCR was the method, and the copy in TCRdb shows in-frame clones only, minus some. The data show about 270,000 clones, just over 90% seen once. The sample consisted of PBMCs or T cells enriched from blood (not recorded which). The source of these receptors is a woman between 40 and 50 years old with acute COVID-19. CDR3s include the opening cysteine and the closing phenylalanine or tryptophan. Fields, in order: clone size, D gene, CDR3 length, V gene, J gene, CDR3 protein, CDR3 DNA. A D gene is named only where the DNA matches it firmly. Clone sizes are given selectively: once, few, many, or a class where the clone is expanded.

>once|TRBD2|18|TRBV12-5|TRBJ2-3
CASGLVPKRLAGELYQYF
TGTGCTAGTGGTTTGGTACCTAAACGGCTAGCGGGGGAACTCTATCAGTATTTT
>-|TRBD1|13|TRBV6-1|TRBJ1-6
CASSQAGGSPLHF
TGTGCCAGCAGTCAAGCAGGGGGATCACCCCTCCACTTT
>-|-|13|TRBV12-3/TRBV12-4|TRBJ1-5
CASTGDLGQPQHF
TGTGCCAGCACCGGGGACTTGGGGCAGCCCCAGCATTTT
>-|-|15|TRBV11-1|TRBJ1-2
CASSFDGGPLYGYTF
TGTGCCAGCAGCTTCGACGGAGGACCCTTATATGGCTACACCTTC
>-|-|14|TRBV27|TRBJ2-7
CASSLRGWAYEQYF
TGTGCCAGCAGTTTGAGGGGGTGGGCTTACGAGCAGTACTTC
>-|TRBD1|16|TRBV5-6|TRBJ2-2
CASSLVDRVVTGELFF
TGTGCCAGCAGCTTGGTGGACAGGGTGGTCACCGGGGAGCTGTTTTTT
>-|TRBD2|15|TRBV10-3|TRBJ2-7
CAISEPGLAGDEQYF
TGTGCCATCAGTGAACCGGGACTAGCGGGAGACGAGCAGTACTTC
>-|-|21|TRBV12-1|TRBJ1-6
CASSFVCGKYPTGSIGSPLHF
TGTGCCAGCAGCTTTGTGTGTGGGAAATACCCGACAGGGAGTATAGGTTCACCCCTCCACTTT
>-|-|13|TRBV12-3/TRBV12-4|TRBJ2-7
CASTRTEGYEQYF
TGTGCCAGCACGAGGACAGAGGGCTACGAGCAGTACTTC
>-|TRBD1|14|TRBV18|TRBJ2-7
CASYPDRGVHEQYF
TGTGCCAGCTACCCGGACAGGGGGGTCCACGAGCAGTACTTC
>few|-|17|TRBV5-1|TRBJ1-2
CASSLDGQPNRLYGYTF
TGCGCCAGCAGCTTAGATGGACAGCCGAATCGTCTATATGGCTACACCTTC
>-|-|15|TRBV27|TRBJ2-3
CASSVLATSTDTQYF
TGTGCCAGCAGTGTCCTAGCGACTAGCACAGATACGCAGTATTTT
>-|TRBD1|14|TRBV29-1|TRBJ2-3
CSVLDRGSTDTQYF
TGCAGCGTCCTGGACAGGGGGAGCACAGATACGCAGTATTTT
>once|-|19|TRBV5-1|TRBJ1-2
CASSLGISRAGKNFGGYTF
TGCGCCAGCAGCTTGGGAATCTCCCGAGCAGGTAAAAACTTCGGTGGCTACACCTTC
>-|-|15|TRBV7-9|TRBJ2-3
CASSLSIGAPDTQYF
TGTGCCAGCAGCTTATCTATTGGGGCCCCAGATACGCAGTATTTT
>-|TRBD1|14|TRBV5-1|TRBJ1-4
CASSLGTGDEKLFF
TGCGCCAGCAGCTTGGGGACAGGGGATGAAAAACTGTTTTTT